Each of the 28 T cell receptor beta chains below was sequenced from the same sample in a study of yellow fever vaccine responses in identical twins. TCRdb redid the calling of the RT-PCR reads with MiXCR, one entry per CDR3 protein. Of some 16,000 distinct CDR3 sequences in the sample, roughly 80% were seen once. Sequencing was performed on T cells from blood (PBMCs), unsorted or a sorted subset (not recorded which), taken before or after yellow fever vaccination (not recorded which). The source is a woman younger than 30 who received the yellow fever vaccine.

This clonotype was detected only a few times. The gene calls are TRBV19 and TRBJ1-1; D remains unclear. In germline, CDR1 is LNHDA, CDR2 SQIVND (reference sequence). The V and J ends lost 0 bases and 0 bases respectively, with 5 bases between them. The CDR3 extends over 14 amino acids. The CDR3, as DNA: TGTGCCAGTAGTATAGATAGGGTGAACACTGAAGCTTTCTTT. This codes for CASSIDRVNTEAFF. The full variable domain, with the rest looked up from reference TRBV19 and TRBJ1-1, is DGGITQSPKYLFRKEGQNVTLSCEQNLNHDAMYWYRQDPGQGLRLIYYSQIVNDFQKGDIAEGYSVSREKKESFPLTVTSAQKNPTAFYLCASSIDRVNTEAFFGQGTRLTVV.

The gene calls are TRBV29-1 and TRBJ2-1; D remains unclear. Germline values: CDR1 SQVTM, CDR2 ANQGSEA. The CDR3 totals 12 residues. The V gene lost 4 bases and the J gene lost 7 bases, with 11 bases spanning the gap. The CDR3 sequence is CSVAPFGNEQFF. DNA of the CDR3: TGCAGCGTTGCCCCATTTGGAAATGAGCAGTTCTTC.

The chain carries TRBV19 and TRBJ1-2; no firm D call. The CDR3 has 11 amino acids. CDR1 LNHDA and CDR2 SQIVND come from the germline V gene (reference sequence). Trimming took off 6 bases at V and 5 bases at J, with 7 bases between the two ends. The CDR3 sequence: CASREQYGYTF. CDR3 sequence (DNA): TGTGCCAGTAGGGAGCAATATGGCTACACCTTC. The full variable domain, rest sourced from reference TRBV19 and TRBJ1-2, is DGGITQSPKYLFRKEGQNVTLSCEQNLNHDAMYWYRQDPGQGLRLIYYSQIVNDFQKGDIAEGYSVSREKKESFPLTVTSAQKNPTAFYLCASREQYGYTFGSGTRLTVV.

The gene calls are TRBV4-1 and TRBJ2-5, with a weak D call TRBD2 (6 bases). This CDR3 spans 15 amino acids. The germline gives CDR1 MGHRA, CDR2 YSYEKL. Trimming cost V 2 bases and J 5 bases, with 15 bases left between them. Written as DNA, the CDR3 is TGCGCCAGCAGCCAACTCGGGACTTCATTCGAGACCCAGTACTTC. Translation gives CASSQLGTSFETQYF.

The genes are TRBV11-2 and TRBJ2-5; D unclear. V gave up 1 base and J gave up 5 bases, with 5 bases separating them. CDR3 length: 12 amino acids. The germline V gene encodes CDR1 SGHAT and CDR2 FQNNGV. CDR3 protein: CASSLGWETQYF. The CDR3 nucleotides are TGTGCCAGCAGCTTAGGCTGGGAGACCCAGTACTTC.

This chain connects TRBV4-2 to TRBJ1-2, with 8 bases aligning to TRBD1. The CDR3 is 13 residues long. CDR1 and CDR2 (germline): LGHNA, YNFKEQ. Trimming took 3 bases from V and 7 from J; bases not matched to a gene: 4. Written as DNA, the CDR3 is TGTGCCAGCAGCCATGGACAGGGTTTTGGCTACACCTTC. Its translation is CASSHGQGFGYTF.

The chain uses TRBV11-1 and TRBJ2-2; D is ambiguous. V gave up 1 base and J gave up 10 bases, with 7 bases separating them. The CDR3 runs 12 residues. CDR1 is SGHAT, CDR2 FQDESV, per germline (reference sequence). CDR3 nucleotides: TGTGCCAGCAGCTTAGATTTTGTGGAGCTGTTTTTT. Translation: CASSLDFVELFF.

CDR3 in DNA: TGTGCCAGCAGTGAGTGGAGGCAGGGCTACACCTTC. As protein: CASSEWRQGYTF. The J gene is TRBJ1-2, the V gene TRBV2; D remains ambiguous. V lost 3 bases to trimming and J lost 8 bases, with 10 bases between them. The germline V gene has CDR1 SNHLY and CDR2 FYNNEI. The CDR3 covers 12 residues.

The chain couples TRBV20-1 to TRBJ2-7, with 8 bases that match TRBD1. This CDR3 is built from 15 residues. V was clipped by 0 bases and J by 2 bases; unmatched bases: 6. In germline, CDR1 is DFQATT, CDR2 SNEGSKA (reference sequence). The CDR3 DNA reads as TGCAGTGCTAGAGATCCTGGACAGGGAGCCTACGAGCAGTACTTC. Amino acids: CSARDPGQGAYEQYF.

The chain links TRBV5-1 to TRBJ2-2; TRBD1 matches 8 bases. CDR3 length: 15 amino acids. J was trimmed by 4 bases and V by 0 bases; bases with no gene match: 2. The germline V gene encodes CDR1 SGHRS and CDR2 YFSETQ. The CDR3 nucleotides are TGCGCCAGCAGCTTGGCCGGGACAGGCACCGGGGAGCTGTTTTTT. Encoded protein: CASSLAGTGTGELFF.

In its sample, this clonotype was seen a few times. This chain joins TRBV12-3 or TRBV12-4 and TRBJ2-1; 7 bases are shared with TRBD2. The junction had 4 bases not matched to a gene; V was cut back by 10 bases and J by 10 bases. This CDR3 region has 10 residues. In DNA, the CDR3 is TGTGCCACTTCGGGAGGCGAGCAGTTCTTC. It encodes CATSGGEQFF.

V and J are TRBV10-3 and TRBJ2-1; the D gene is possibly TRBD1 (6 bases). Per the germline V gene, CDR1 is ENHRY and CDR2 is SYGVKD. V lost 1 base to trimming and J lost 5 bases, with 9 bases between them. There are 14 residues in the CDR3. In DNA, the CDR3 is TGTGCCATCAGTGAGTTTGCAGGGGACAATGAGCAGTTCTTC. Encoded protein: CAISEFAGDNEQFF.

The V and J genes are TRBV20-1 and TRBJ2-7, with D possibly TRBD1 on 6 matching bases. V was cut by 6 bases and J by 3 bases, with 15 bases left in between. The CDR3 runs to 13 residues. The V gene's germline CDR1 is DFQATT and CDR2 SNEGSKA (reference sequence). CDR3 DNA sequence: TGCAGTGCAAACAGGGTCCTAGTCTACGAGCAGTACTTC. Encoded protein: CSANRVLVYEQYF.

The rearrangement joins TRBV5-1 to TRBJ2-3; TRBD2 matches 9 bases. The J segment lost 3 bases and the V segment lost 3 bases, leaving 8 bases of the junction unmatched. CDR1 is SGHRS, CDR2 YFSETQ, per germline. CDR3 length: 16 residues. The CDR3 protein is CASSSKAGGPTDTQYF. The CDR3 region has the DNA TGCGCCAGCAGCTCTAAAGCGGGGGGCCCTACAGATACGCAGTATTTT.

By its share, this clonotype is medium-sized. The gene calls are TRBV7-3 and TRBJ2-1, with 10 bases identical to TRBD2. This CDR3 spans 14 amino acids. Losses at the gene ends were 5 bases for V and 7 bases for J; bases not matched to a gene: 5. CDR1 SGHTA and CDR2 FQGTGA come from the germline V gene. CDR3 residues: CASSIVSGGNEQFF. The CDR3 DNA sequence: TGTGCCAGCAGCATAGTTAGCGGGGGGAATGAGCAGTTCTTC.

This chain connects TRBV29-1 to TRBJ2-7; D not resolved. CDR3 length: 14 residues. Germline CDR1 reads SQVTM; CDR2 reads ANQGSEA. Between the trimmed V and J ends, which lost 4 bases and 0 bases, there was a span of 13 bases. CDR3: CSVAPSSSSYEQYF. CDR3 nucleotide sequence: TGCAGCGTTGCTCCCTCCAGTAGCTCCTACGAGCAGTACTTC.

This clonotype was detected only a few times. The chain employs TRBV29-1 and TRBJ2-1; D gene unclear. Per germline, CDR1 SQVTM and CDR2 ANQGSEA. V lost 4 bases to trimming and J lost 9 bases, with 13 bases between them. The CDR3 is 12 residues long. The CDR3 region is CSVGGKTPEQFF. DNA of the CDR3: TGCAGCGTTGGGGGAAAGACACCTGAGCAGTTCTTC.

The chain employs TRBV18 and TRBJ2-2; D gene uncertain. The CDR3 contains 15 residues. V was clipped by 0 bases and J by 3 bases, with 8 bases between them. CDR1 and CDR2 (germline): KGHSH, LQKENI. The CDR3, as DNA: TGTGCCAGCTCACCACCCTCCAGACACACCGGGGAGCTGTTTTTT. Translation gives CASSPPSRHTGELFF.

The CDR3 DNA reads TGTGCCAGCAGCCCCCCCGGCCTGCAGCCCAATGAGCAGTTCTTC. Amino acid sequence: CASSPPGLQPNEQFF. V usage is TRBV7-3 and J usage is TRBJ2-1; no reliable D call. The V gene lost 5 bases and the J gene lost 6 bases, with 17 bases spanning the gap. The CDR3 has 15 amino acids. Germline CDR1 reads SGHTA; CDR2 reads FQGTGA.

The V and J genes are TRBV11-3 and TRBJ2-7; D is undetermined. Trimming cost V 4 bases and J 3 bases, with 16 bases left between them. The CDR3 consists of 15 residues. Germline loops: CDR1 SGHNT, CDR2 YENEEA. CDR3 protein: CASSWASSAVYEQYF. The CDR3 DNA follows: TGTGCCAGCAGCTGGGCTTCCTCGGCCGTCTACGAGCAGTACTTC.

The gene calls are TRBV20-1 and TRBJ2-3, with D unclear. Germline assignment: CDR1 DFQATT and CDR2 SNEGSKA (reference sequence). The CDR3 is 16 amino acids. V was pared by 0 bases and J by 1 base, with 14 bases between. The CDR3 sequence is CSARDLFGLGTDTQYF. CDR3 nucleotides: TGCAGTGCTAGAGATCTTTTCGGGCTTGGCACAGATACGCAGTATTTT.

The chain is built from TRBV5-1 and TRBJ1-1; maybe TRBD1 (5 bases). Germline lookup yields CDR1 SGHRS and CDR2 YFSETQ. The ends were cut back, 0 bases at V and 1 base at J, with 10 bases in the middle. The CDR3 extends over 15 amino acids. In DNA, the CDR3 is TGCGCCAGCAGCTTGGCCCACACAGGGAACACTGAAGCTTTCTTT. This codes for CASSLAHTGNTEAFF.

The chain is built from TRBV19 and TRBJ2-7, with TRBD2 matching over 10 bases. The J segment lost 6 bases and the V segment lost 5 bases, leaving 19 bases of the junction unmatched. The CDR3 is made up of 18 amino acids. From germline, CDR1 is LNHDA and CDR2 SQIVND (reference sequence). This chain's CDR3 is CASSSRTSGPERTPEQYF. DNA of the CDR3: TGTGCCAGTAGTTCTAGGACTAGCGGCCCCGAACGAACGCCCGAGCAGTACTTC. The full variable domain, completed using reference TRBV19 and TRBJ2-7, is DGGITQSPKYLFRKEGQNVTLSCEQNLNHDAMYWYRQDPGQGLRLIYYSQIVNDFQKGDIAEGYSVSREKKESFPLTVTSAQKNPTAFYLCASSSRTSGPERTPEQYFGPGTRLTVT.

This sequence joins TRBV20-1 and TRBJ2-3, with 8 nucleotides matching TRBD2. CDR3 length: 16 residues. Germline values: CDR1 DFQATT, CDR2 SNEGSKA (reference sequence). Trimming cost V 6 bases and J 2 bases; bases outside gene matches: 13. The DNA for the CDR3 is TGCAGTGCCAGGGGACTAGATCTGTCCCACACAGATACGCAGTATTTT. Translated, it gives CSARGLDLSHTDTQYF.

This clonotype was seen a few times. The chain uses TRBV19 and TRBJ2-1; 8 bases match TRBD1. Germline CDR1 reads LNHDA; CDR2 reads SQIVND (reference sequence). The CDR3 totals 13 residues. The ends lost 4 bases at V and 8 bases at J; junction bases unmatched: 4. This CDR3 reads CASSNGQGHEQFF. Written as DNA, the CDR3 is TGTGCCAGTAGTAACGGACAGGGTCATGAGCAGTTCTTC.

The genes are TRBV11-3 and TRBJ2-1; D unresolved. Germline-derived CDR1 and CDR2 are SGHNT and YENEEA. The ends were cut back, 2 bases at V and 3 bases at J, with 5 bases in the middle. There are 13 residues in the CDR3. The CDR3 reads CASSLNGYNEQFF. For the CDR3, the DNA is TGTGCCAGCAGCTTAAACGGCTACAATGAGCAGTTCTTC.

The chain is built from TRBV29-1 and TRBJ2-7; 9 positions agree with TRBD1. The germline CDR1 and CDR2 sequences are SQVTM and ANQGSEA. There are 13 residues in the CDR3. V was pared by 2 bases and J by 5 bases, with 4 bases of the junction left unmatched. The CDR3 DNA follows: TGCAGCGTTGAAACAGGGGGCTCTAACGAGCAGTACTTC. It encodes CSVETGGSNEQYF.

J is TRBJ2-7 and V is TRBV11-3; D perhaps matches TRBD1 (5 bases). The V end lost 5 bases, the J end lost 5 bases, and 10 bases lay between the germline ends. The V gene's germline CDR1 is SGHNT and CDR2 YENEEA. This CDR3 spans 12 amino acids. The CDR3 bases are TGTGCCAGCAGCACGACAGCTCACGAGCAGTACTTC. Translation: CASSTTAHEQYF.